What follows are 7 T cell receptor beta chains derived from one specimen sequenced in a study of cytomegalovirus exposure and HLA in healthy donors. The PCR contained 60 Vbeta and 13 Jbeta primers. Method: immunoSEQ multiplex PCR; TCRdb's copy keeps in-frame clones and lacks some. The sample gives some 100,000 clones, roughly 83% of which show up once; less than 3.5% is in the top ten. The sequencing sample was made of PBMCs. Receptors originate from a male donor in good health and CMV-seropositive.

The chain recombines TRBV2 with TRBJ1-2, with 11 positions matching TRBD1. V shed 3 bases and J 6 bases; nucleotides not matched to a gene: 6. From germline, CDR1 is SNHLY and CDR2 FYNNEI. There are 15 residues in the CDR3. For the CDR3, the DNA is TGTGCCAGCAGTGATCGGACAGGGGGCTGGGATGGCTACACCTTC. This gives the protein CASSDRTGGWDGYTF.

In the case of this clone: One junction end disagrees with the germline gene, perhaps due to a read error. The chain has TRBV30 and TRBJ1-4; 9 positions agree with TRBD1. The CDR3 sequence is 17 residues long. Germline loops: CDR1 GTSNPN, CDR2 SVGIG (reference sequence). The CDR3 here is CDWSGKTGGRTNEKLFF. CDR3 sequence (DNA): TGTGACTGGAGTGGAAAAACAGGGGGCAGAACTAATGAAAAACTGTTTTTT.

V is TRBV30 and J is TRBJ2-5; 9 nucleotides align to TRBD1. This CDR3 spans 13 amino acids. J lost 6 bases, V lost 8 bases, and 10 bases had no gene match. Germline CDR1 and CDR2: GTSNPN and SVGIG (reference sequence). CDR3 sequence: CALVPDRGQTQYF. DNA of the CDR3: TGTGCCCTAGTCCCGGACAGGGGACAGACCCAGTACTTC.

This clone has a handful of counts. The chain joins TRBV5-1 to TRBJ2-1, with 11 bases lining up with TRBD1. The CDR3 runs 14 residues. Germline-derived CDR1 and CDR2 are SGHRS and YFSETQ. J gave up 8 bases and V 4 bases, and 5 bases lay outside the gene matches. The CDR3 sequence is CASSGGQGAYEQFF. In DNA form, the CDR3 reads TGCGCCAGCAGCGGTGGACAGGGGGCATATGAGCAGTTCTTC.

The chain is built from TRBV4-2 and TRBJ2-2; tentative D call: TRBD1 (6 bases). V lost 0 bases to trimming and J lost 6 bases, with 11 bases between them. There are 15 residues in the CDR3. Germline-derived CDR1 and CDR2 are LGHNA and YNFKEQ. CDR3 region: CASSQDAGAAGELFF. The DNA for the CDR3 is TGTGCCAGCAGCCAAGATGCAGGGGCGGCCGGGGAGCTGTTTTTT.

V is TRBV5-1 and J is TRBJ2-5; TRBD2 matches 13 bases. This CDR3 spans 16 amino acids. The V gene's germline CDR1 is SGHRS and CDR2 YFSETQ. The trim removed 0 bases at V and 5 bases at J, leaving 4 bases unmatched. In nucleotides, the CDR3 is TGCGCCAGCAGCTTGGGGGGGACTAGCGGGGAGGAGACCCAGTACTTC. Residues: CASSLGGTSGEETQYF.

CDR3 sequence: CSVYEPGQGGGPEAFF. CDR3 nucleotides: TGCAGCGTTTACGAGCCGGGACAGGGGGGGGGCCCTGAAGCTTTCTTT. The chain employs TRBV29-1 and TRBJ1-1; 11 positions agree with TRBD1. Germline lookup yields CDR1 SQVTM and CDR2 ANQGSEA. V lost 5 bases, J lost 6 bases, and 14 bases stayed unmatched. The CDR3 sequence is 16 residues long.